The TCR beta chain described here comes from a study of shared clonotypes between healthy human individuals. Findings and caveats of the study: Of the naive CD4 clonotypes, around 4.9% were shared across a handful of donors.

On this clone itself: Its antigen is unknown.

CDR3 length: 16 amino acids. Per germline, CDR1 SGHRS and CDR2 YFSETQ. Unmatched junction bases numbered 7, after V lost 1 base and J lost 3 bases. Using immunoSEQ multiplex PCR, the repertoire was profiled, and TCRdb retains in-frame clones only, with some absent. The sample has around 1.5 million clones; 95% to 99% are singletons. V usage is TRBV5-1 and J usage is TRBJ2-1; 7 bases map to TRBD2. The sequencing sample was made of naive CD4+ T cells sorted from blood. Subset defined: CD45RA+ positively selected. The sequence was collected from a man aged 25 to 40 in good health. CDR3 sequence: CASSLPRAGVYNEQFF. CDR3 DNA sequence: TGCGCCAGCAGCTTGCCCCGGGCGGGAGTCTACAATGAGCAGTTCTTC.